This T cell receptor beta chain was found in a study of a mutant IDH1 vaccine in newly diagnosed glioma. Study context: The treated population exhibited a male proportion of about 60%, a female proportion of about 38%, and a mean age of around 40 years.

As for time point: week 47, end of study. Doses comprised 300 ug of mutant IDH1 20-mer peptide each, plus topical imiquimod. In regard to this clone: Its specificity is unknown.

Germline V lookup: CDR1 SGHTA, CDR2 FQGNSA. The ends were cut back, 1 base at V and 2 bases at J, with 12 bases in the middle. The CDR3 length is 15 residues. Some clones are missing from TCRdb's copy, which holds only in-frame ones; the method was immunoSEQ multiplex PCR. Altogether tens of thousands of clones are present, approximately 71% being singletons, with the ten largest covering roughly 5.6%. Study conclusions and caveats: The occurrence of vaccine-induced immune responses was seen in 90% to 95% of patients.

This TCR was recovered from a man aged 45-60 years with glioma. The source material was PBMCs, sampled from a glioma patient whose treatment included an IDH1 peptide vaccine. The chain carries TRBV7-2 and TRBJ2-7; D call uncertain. Written as DNA, the CDR3 is TGTGCCAGCAGCTTAGGCCTTCGACGGGCCTACGAGCAGTACTTC. This translates into CASSLGLRRAYEQYF.